This TCR beta chain was identified in a study of patients and donors after allogeneic stem cell transplantation. The CDR3 is 16 residues long. In germline, CDR1 is DFQATT, CDR2 SNEGSKA (reference sequence). TCRdb fed the RT-PCR reads into MiXCR, producing one record per CDR3 protein. This table has over 350,000 distinct CDR3 sequences, roughly 16% appearing once. The sample holds a few counts of this clonotype. This sequence originates from a human donor who was either an allogeneic HSCT recipient or a stem cell or donor lymphocyte infusion donor (not recorded which). It is not recorded whose cells these are; they may come from a transplant donor. The sample was blood, either unsorted or a sorted T cell fraction (not recorded which). J is TRBJ2-3 and V is TRBV20-1; D is undetermined. CDR3 nucleotide sequence: TGCAGGGCACTCAGGCTAGGTATTTCTAGCACAGATACGCAGTATTTT. Translating it yields CRALRLGISSTDTQYF.